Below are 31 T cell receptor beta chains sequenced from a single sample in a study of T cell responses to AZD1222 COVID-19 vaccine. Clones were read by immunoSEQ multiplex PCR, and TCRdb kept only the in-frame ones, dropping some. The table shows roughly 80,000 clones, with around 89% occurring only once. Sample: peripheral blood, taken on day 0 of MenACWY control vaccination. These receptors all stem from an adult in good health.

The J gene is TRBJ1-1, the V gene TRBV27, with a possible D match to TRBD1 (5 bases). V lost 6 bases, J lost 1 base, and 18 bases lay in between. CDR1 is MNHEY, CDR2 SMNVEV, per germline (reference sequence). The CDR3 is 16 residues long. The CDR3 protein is CASRDPGGTGNTEAFF. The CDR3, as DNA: TGTGCCAGCAGGGACCCCGGGGGTACGGGGAACACTGAAGCTTTCTTT.

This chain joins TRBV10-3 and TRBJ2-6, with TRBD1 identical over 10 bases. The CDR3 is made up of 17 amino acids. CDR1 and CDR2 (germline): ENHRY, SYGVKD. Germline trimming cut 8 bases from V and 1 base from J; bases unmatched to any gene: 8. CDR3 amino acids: CAIGPDRGLSGANVLTF. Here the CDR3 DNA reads TGTGCCATCGGCCCCGACAGGGGGCTTTCTGGGGCCAACGTCCTGACTTTC.

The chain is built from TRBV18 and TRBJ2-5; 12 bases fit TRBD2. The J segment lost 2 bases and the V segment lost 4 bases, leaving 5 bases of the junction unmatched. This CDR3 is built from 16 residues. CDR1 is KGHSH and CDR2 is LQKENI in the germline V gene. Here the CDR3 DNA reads TGTGCCAGCTCACGGGGACTAGCGGGTAAACAAGAGACCCAGTACTTC. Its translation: CASSRGLAGKQETQYF.

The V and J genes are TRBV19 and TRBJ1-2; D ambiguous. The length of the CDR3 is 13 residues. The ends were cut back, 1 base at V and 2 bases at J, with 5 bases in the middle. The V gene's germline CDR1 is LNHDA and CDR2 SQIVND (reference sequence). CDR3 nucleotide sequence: TGTGCCAGTAGTATAGTTCCCAACTATGGCTACACCTTC. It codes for CASSIVPNYGYTF.

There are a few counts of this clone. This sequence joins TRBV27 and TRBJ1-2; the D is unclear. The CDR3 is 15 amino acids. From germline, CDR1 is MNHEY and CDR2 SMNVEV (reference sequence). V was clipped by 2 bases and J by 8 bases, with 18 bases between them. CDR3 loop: CASSLIGSPLRGYTF. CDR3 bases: TGTGCCAGCAGTTTAATAGGCTCCCCCTTGAGGGGCTACACCTTC.

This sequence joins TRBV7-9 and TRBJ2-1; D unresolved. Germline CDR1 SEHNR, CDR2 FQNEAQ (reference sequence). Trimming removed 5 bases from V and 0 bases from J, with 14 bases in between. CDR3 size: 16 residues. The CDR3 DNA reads TGTGCCAGCAGCCGGGTAGGGATGAGCTCCTACAATGAGCAGTTCTTC. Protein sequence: CASSRVGMSSYNEQFF.

The CDR3 sequence: CASSLGGSGATNYGYTF. Written as DNA, the CDR3 is TGTGCCAGCAGCCTAGGGGGGTCAGGGGCGACCAACTATGGCTACACCTTC. The chain combines TRBV9 with TRBJ1-2, with D possibly being TRBD1 (6 bases). The CDR3 contains 17 residues. Trimming took off 4 bases at V and 2 bases at J, with 21 bases between the two ends. Germline V gives CDR1 SGDLS, CDR2 YYNGEE.

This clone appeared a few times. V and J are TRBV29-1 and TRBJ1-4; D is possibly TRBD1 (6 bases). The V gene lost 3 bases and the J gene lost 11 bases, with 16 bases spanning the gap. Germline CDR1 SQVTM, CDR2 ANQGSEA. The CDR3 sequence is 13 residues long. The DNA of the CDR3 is TGCAGCGTTGATCTTACGGGGGCGCACAAACTGTTTTTT. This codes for CSVDLTGAHKLFF.

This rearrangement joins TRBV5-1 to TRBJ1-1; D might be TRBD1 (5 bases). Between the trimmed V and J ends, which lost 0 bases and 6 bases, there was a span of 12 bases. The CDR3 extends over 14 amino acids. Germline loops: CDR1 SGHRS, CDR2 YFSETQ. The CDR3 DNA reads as TGCGCCAGCAGCTTGGGGGGCCGGGAAGCTGAAGCTTTCTTT. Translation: CASSLGGREAEAFF.

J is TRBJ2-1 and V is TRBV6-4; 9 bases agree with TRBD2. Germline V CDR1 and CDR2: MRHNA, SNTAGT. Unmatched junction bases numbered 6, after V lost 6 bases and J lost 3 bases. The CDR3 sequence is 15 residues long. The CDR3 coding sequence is TGTGCCAGCAGCCCTGGACTAGCGAGCTACAATGAGCAGTTCTTC. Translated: CASSPGLASYNEQFF.

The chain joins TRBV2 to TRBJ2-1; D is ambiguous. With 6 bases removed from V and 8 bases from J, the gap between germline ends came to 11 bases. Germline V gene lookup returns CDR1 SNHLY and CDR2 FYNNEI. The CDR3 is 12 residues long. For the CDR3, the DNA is TGTGCCAGCAGCATAGTTCCCCATGAGCAGTTCTTC. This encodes CASSIVPHEQFF.

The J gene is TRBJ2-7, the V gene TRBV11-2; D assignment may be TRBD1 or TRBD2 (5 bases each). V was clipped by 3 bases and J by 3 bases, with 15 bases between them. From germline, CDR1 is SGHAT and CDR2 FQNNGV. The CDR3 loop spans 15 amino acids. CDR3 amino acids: CASSLRRPRGYEQYF. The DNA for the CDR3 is TGTGCCAGCAGCTTGCGTCGGCCGAGGGGCTACGAGCAGTACTTC.

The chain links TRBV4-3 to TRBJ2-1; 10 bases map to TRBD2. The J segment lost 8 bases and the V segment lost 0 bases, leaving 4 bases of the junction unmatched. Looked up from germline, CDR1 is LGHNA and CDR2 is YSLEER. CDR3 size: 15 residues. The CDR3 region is CASSQEKRGGHEQFF. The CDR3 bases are TGCGCCAGCAGCCAAGAGAAGCGGGGGGGGCATGAGCAGTTCTTC.

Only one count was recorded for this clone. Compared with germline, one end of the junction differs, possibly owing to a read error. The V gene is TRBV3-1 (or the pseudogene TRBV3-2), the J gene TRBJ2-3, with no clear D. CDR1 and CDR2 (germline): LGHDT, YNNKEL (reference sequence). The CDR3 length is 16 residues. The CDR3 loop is CASSPGLFPRTDTQFF. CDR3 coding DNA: TGTGCCAGCAGCCCAGGCCTGTTCCCCCGCACAGATACGCAGTTTTTT.

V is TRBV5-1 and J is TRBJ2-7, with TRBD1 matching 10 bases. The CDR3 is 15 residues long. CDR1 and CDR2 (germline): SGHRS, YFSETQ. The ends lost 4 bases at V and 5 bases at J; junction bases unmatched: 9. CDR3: CASSPPGQGKHEQYF. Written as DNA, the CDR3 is TGCGCCAGCAGCCCTCCGGGACAGGGGAAGCACGAGCAGTACTTC.

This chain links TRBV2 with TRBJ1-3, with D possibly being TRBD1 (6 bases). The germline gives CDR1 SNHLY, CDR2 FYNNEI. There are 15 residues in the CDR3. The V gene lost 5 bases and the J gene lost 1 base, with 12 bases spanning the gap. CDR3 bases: TGTGCCAGCAGTCCACAGGGAGGATCTGGAAACACCATATATTTT. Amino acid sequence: CASSPQGGSGNTIYF.

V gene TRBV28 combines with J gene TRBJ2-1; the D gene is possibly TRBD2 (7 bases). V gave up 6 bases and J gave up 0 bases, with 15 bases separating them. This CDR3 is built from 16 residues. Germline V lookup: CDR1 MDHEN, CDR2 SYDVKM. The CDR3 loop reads CASSLGGASSYNEQFF. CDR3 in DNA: TGTGCCAGCAGCCTAGGGGGGGCGAGCTCCTACAATGAGCAGTTCTTC.

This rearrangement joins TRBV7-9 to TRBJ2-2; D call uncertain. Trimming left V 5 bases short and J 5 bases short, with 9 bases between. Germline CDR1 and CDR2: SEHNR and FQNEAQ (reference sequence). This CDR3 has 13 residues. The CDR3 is CASSILFTGELFF. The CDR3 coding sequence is TGTGCCAGCAGCATATTGTTTACCGGGGAGCTGTTTTTT.

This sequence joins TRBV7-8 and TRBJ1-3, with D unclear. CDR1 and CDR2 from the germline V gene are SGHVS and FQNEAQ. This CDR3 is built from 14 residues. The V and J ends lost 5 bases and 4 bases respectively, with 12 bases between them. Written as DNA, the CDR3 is TGTGCCAGCAGCCAATCGGGTAGCGGAAACACCATATATTTT. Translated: CASSQSGSGNTIYF.

The CDR3 loop is CASSQTETGELFF. The DNA for the CDR3 is TGTGCCAGCAGTCAGACGGAAACCGGGGAGCTGTTTTTT. The chain has TRBV6-5 and TRBJ2-2; D is undetermined. The CDR3 runs to 13 residues. The ends were cut back, 5 bases at V and 5 bases at J, with 9 bases in the middle. CDR1 MNHEY and CDR2 SVGAGI come from the germline V gene.

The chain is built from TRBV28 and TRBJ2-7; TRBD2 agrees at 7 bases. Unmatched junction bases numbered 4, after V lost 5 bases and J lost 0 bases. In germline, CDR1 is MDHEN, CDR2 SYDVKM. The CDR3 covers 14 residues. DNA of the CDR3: TGTGCCAGCAGTACTGGGGGGGTCTCCTACGAGCAGTACTTC. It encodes CASSTGGVSYEQYF.

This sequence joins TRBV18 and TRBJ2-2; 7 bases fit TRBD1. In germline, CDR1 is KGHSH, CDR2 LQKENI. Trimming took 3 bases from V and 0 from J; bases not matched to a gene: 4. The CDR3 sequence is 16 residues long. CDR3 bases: TGTGCCAGCTCACCTCTGGACAGGCCGAACACCGGGGAGCTGTTTTTT. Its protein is CASSPLDRPNTGELFF.

The chain's CDR3 is CASRTTGGVILYF. CDR3 coding DNA: TGTGCCAGCAGAACGACAGGGGGCGTTATTTTGTACTTC. The rearrangement uses TRBV12-3 or TRBV12-4 and TRBJ2-7; TRBD1 aligns across 10 bases. V trimming: 6 bases; J trimming: 12 bases; junction bases outside the gene matches: 11. This CDR3 is built from 13 residues.

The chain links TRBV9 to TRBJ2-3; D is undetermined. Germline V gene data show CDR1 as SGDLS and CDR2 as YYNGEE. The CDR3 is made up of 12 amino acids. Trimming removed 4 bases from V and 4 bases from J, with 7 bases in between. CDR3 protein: CASSTLPDTQYF. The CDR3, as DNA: TGTGCCAGCAGCACACTTCCAGATACGCAGTATTTT.

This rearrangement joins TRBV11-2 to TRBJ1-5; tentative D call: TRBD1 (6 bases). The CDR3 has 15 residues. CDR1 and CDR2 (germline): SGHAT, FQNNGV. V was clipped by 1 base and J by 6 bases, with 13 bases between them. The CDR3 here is CASSLGTGTGQPQHF. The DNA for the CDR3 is TGTGCCAGCAGCTTAGGAACAGGGACGGGTCAGCCCCAGCATTTT. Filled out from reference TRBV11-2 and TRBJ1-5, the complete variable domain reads EAGVAQSPRYKIIEKRQSVAFWCNPISGHATLYWYQQILGQGPKLLIQFQNNGVVDDSQLPKDRFSAERLKGVDSTLKIQPAKLEDSAVYLCASSLGTGTGQPQHFGDGTRLSIL.

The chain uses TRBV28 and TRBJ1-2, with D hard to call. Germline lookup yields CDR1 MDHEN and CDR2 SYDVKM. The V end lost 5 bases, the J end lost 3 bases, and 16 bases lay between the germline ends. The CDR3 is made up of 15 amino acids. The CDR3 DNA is TGTGCCAGCAGTGTGTCCGGGTCCCTCGACTATGGCTACACCTTC. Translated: CASSVSGSLDYGYTF.

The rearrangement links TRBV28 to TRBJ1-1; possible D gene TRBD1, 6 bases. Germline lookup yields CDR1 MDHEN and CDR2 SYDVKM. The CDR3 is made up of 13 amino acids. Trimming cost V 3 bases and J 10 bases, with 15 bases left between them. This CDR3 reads CASSFTGLPGAFF. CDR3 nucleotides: TGTGCCAGCAGTTTTACAGGGCTCCCGGGAGCTTTCTTT.

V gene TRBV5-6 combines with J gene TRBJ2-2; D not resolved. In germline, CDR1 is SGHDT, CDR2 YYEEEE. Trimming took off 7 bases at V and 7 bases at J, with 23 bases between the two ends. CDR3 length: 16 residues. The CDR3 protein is CASFLKRSPWDGELFF. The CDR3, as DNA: TGTGCCAGCTTTTTAAAACGGTCCCCCTGGGACGGGGAGCTGTTTTTT.

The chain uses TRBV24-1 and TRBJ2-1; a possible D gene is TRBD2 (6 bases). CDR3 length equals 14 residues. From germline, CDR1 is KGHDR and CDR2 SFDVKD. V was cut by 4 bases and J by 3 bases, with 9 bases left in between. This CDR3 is CATSEFGSYNEQFF. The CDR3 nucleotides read TGTGCCACCAGTGAGTTCGGGAGCTACAATGAGCAGTTCTTC.

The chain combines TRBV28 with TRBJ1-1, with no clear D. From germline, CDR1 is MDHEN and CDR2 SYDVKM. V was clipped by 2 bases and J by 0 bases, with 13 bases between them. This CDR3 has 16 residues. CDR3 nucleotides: TGTGCCAGCAGTTTAGAGAACGGAGGGTTGAACACTGAAGCTTTCTTT. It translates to CASSLENGGLNTEAFF.

The CDR3 DNA is TGTGCCAGCAGTTACTTTCCAACGGTCGGCGGGAGGGCTGAGCAGTTCTTC. Protein sequence: CASSYFPTVGGRAEQFF. V usage is TRBV6-2 or TRBV6-3 and J usage is TRBJ2-1; 9 positions agree with TRBD2. Germline CDR1 and CDR2: MNHEY and SVGEGT. This CDR3 is built from 17 residues. The J segment lost 9 bases and the V segment lost 1 base, leaving 13 bases of the junction unmatched.